This record looks at one T cell receptor (beta chain) sequence and its context. The primer mix had 60 Vbeta and 13 Jbeta primers. Sequencing used immunoSEQ multiplex PCR; TCRdb keeps in-frame clones, though not all of them. The table has 45,000 to 65,000 clones, roughly 84% seen once. This sample is part of a study of cytomegalovirus exposure and HLA in healthy donors. CDR1 and CDR2 (germline): SNHLY, FYNNEI. CDR3 length: 15 amino acids. Trimming took off 5 bases at V and 6 bases at J, with 16 bases between the two ends. The sequence was obtained from a woman younger than 35 in good health and CMV-seronegative. Sample: PBMCs. This sequence joins TRBV2 and TRBJ1-4; tentatively, D is TRBD1 (6 bases). The CDR3 region has the DNA TGTGCCAGCAGTATCCGGGACAACAGTTATGAAAAACTGTTTTTT. It yields the protein CASSIRDNSYEKLFF.